Listed here are 11 T cell receptor beta chains from one sample, sequenced in a study of regulatory T cells in long-lasting Graves disease. CDR3 regions were amplified by Arm-PCR using iRepertoire HTBI primers to build TCR beta libraries. TCRdb used MiXCR to reprocess the multiplex PCR reads, holding one entry per CDR3 protein. Of around 480,000 distinct CDR3 sequences listed, 16% are singletons. Time point indicated: newly diagnosed GD, antithyroid drugs for less than 3 months. From PBMCs, RNA was extracted and then used to make the TCR library. The data were also submitted as part of a second study, on T cells in Graves' hyperthyroidism and ophthalmopathy.

Source: peripheral blood mononuclear cells (PBMCs), taken at new diagnosis, from a patient treated with antithyroid drugs. These receptors were collected from a middle-aged man with Graves disease.

In regard to this clonotype: Since a far larger clone is one base different, this is likely a read error. The genes are TRBV5-1 and TRBJ2-1; D might be TRBD1 (5 bases). CDR1 and CDR2 (germline): SGHRS, YFSETQ. This CDR3 is 13 amino acids long. CDR3 nucleotide sequence: TGTGACAGCAGCTTAGATCGTCTCAATGAGCAGTTCTTC. Translated, it gives CDSSLDRLNEQFF. Full variable domain (outside the CDR3, taken from reference TRBV5-1 and TRBJ2-1): KAGVTQTPRYLIKTRGQQVTLSCSPISGHRSVSWYQQTPGQGLQFLFEYFSETQRNKGNFPGRFSGRQFSNSRSEMNVSTLELGDSALYLCDSSLDRLNEQFFGPGTRLTVL.

The rearrangement joins TRBV20-1 to TRBJ2-2; TRBD2 matches at 15 bases. CDR1 DFQATT and CDR2 SNEGSKA come from the germline V gene (reference sequence). V was pared by 2 bases and J by 6 bases, with 16 bases of the junction left unmatched. CDR3 length equals 20 residues. The CDR3 here is CSARPYPGLAGGRQAGELFF. In DNA, the CDR3 is TGCAGTGCTAGACCTTATCCGGGACTAGCGGGAGGACGCCAGGCCGGGGAGCTGTTTTTT.

This clonotype was recorded a few times. One end of the junction varies from germline; a read error may be responsible. The chain has TRBV28 and TRBJ1-5, with D unresolved. In germline, CDR1 is MDHEN, CDR2 SYDVKM. The CDR3 sequence is 12 residues long. The CDR3 region has the DNA TGTGCCAGCGGTTTATTGAATCAGCCCCAGCATTTT. Translation gives CASGLLNQPQHF.

Many counts were recorded for this clonotype. The gene calls are TRBV2 and TRBJ2-3, with 9 bases lining up with TRBD2. CDR3 size: 16 residues. Germline V CDR1 and CDR2: SNHLY, FYNNEI. V lost 2 bases to trimming and J lost 7 bases; unmatched junction nucleotides: 10. The CDR3 region has the DNA TGTGCCAGCAGTGAACCCCTGAGTAGCGGGGGATATACGCAGTATTTT. It translates to CASSEPLSSGGYTQYF.

Details on this clonotype: One end of the junction is discordant with germline, which a read error may explain. CDR3 DNA: TGCGGTGCTAGGAACAGGGTCTCTGGAAACACCATATATTTT. Amino acids: CGARNRVSGNTIYF. The rearrangement uses TRBV20-1 and TRBJ1-3, with a tentative D call TRBD1 (6 bases). Germline lookup yields CDR1 DFQATT and CDR2 SNEGSKA (reference sequence). CDR3 length: 14 residues.

This clonotype was recorded many times. The chain recombines TRBV12-3 or TRBV12-4 with TRBJ2-2; D not resolved. V was cut by 4 bases and J by 0 bases, with 6 bases left in between. The CDR3 contains 14 residues. The CDR3 loop reads CASSYKSNTGELFF. CDR3 nucleotides: TGTGCCAGCAGTTATAAATCGAACACCGGGGAGCTGTTTTTT.

This clonotype was observed at least ten times. The CDR3: CASSLGPLAGGYNEQFF. Written as DNA, the CDR3 is TGCGCCAGCAGCTTGGGGCCCCTAGCGGGAGGGTACAATGAGCAGTTCTTC. The rearrangement joins TRBV5-1 to TRBJ2-1; 12 nucleotides agree with TRBD2. CDR3 length: 17 amino acids. Trimming cost V 0 bases and J 4 bases; bases outside gene matches: 5. Germline V CDR1 and CDR2: SGHRS, YFSETQ. The variable domain in full, with the rest retrieved from reference TRBV5-1 and TRBJ2-1, is KAGVTQTPRYLIKTRGQQVTLSCSPISGHRSVSWYQQTPGQGLQFLFEYFSETQRNKGNFPGRFSGRQFSNSRSEMNVSTLELGDSALYLCASSLGPLAGGYNEQFFGPGTRLTVL.

The gene calls are TRBV6-1 and TRBJ1-5, with D tentatively TRBD1 (5 bases). The germline V gene encodes CDR1 MNHNS and CDR2 SASEGT. V lost 5 bases to trimming and J lost 1 base, with 18 bases between them. The CDR3 runs 17 residues. CDR3 in DNA: TGTGCCAGCAGTCCCATAATTGGGCGGACAAGCAATCAGCCCCAGCATTTT. Protein: CASSPIIGRTSNQPQHF.

This clonotype was seen a handful of times. J is TRBJ2-1 and V is TRBV4-1, with D tentatively TRBD2 (8 bases). The CDR3 spans 18 residues. V gave up 0 bases and J gave up 4 bases, with 19 bases separating them. From germline, CDR1 is MGHRA and CDR2 YSYEKL. CDR3 sequence reads: CASSQEFSGDSRYNEQFF. For the CDR3, the DNA is TGCGCCAGCAGCCAAGAGTTTAGCGGGGACAGCCGATACAATGAGCAGTTCTTC.

This clonotype showed up many times. This chain joins TRBV28 and TRBJ2-1; D gene uncertain. CDR3 length: 12 residues. The V and J ends lost 7 bases and 8 bases respectively, with 12 bases between them. The germline V gene encodes CDR1 MDHEN and CDR2 SYDVKM. CDR3: CASNLLGYEQFF. In DNA, the CDR3 is TGTGCCAGCAACCTCCTGGGGTATGAGCAGTTCTTC. Complete variable domain (other parts from reference TRBV28 and TRBJ2-1): DVKVTQSSRYLVKRTGEKVFLECVQDMDHENMFWYRQDPGLGLRLIYFSYDVKMKEKGDIPEGYSVSREKKERFSLILESASTNQTSMYLCASNLLGYEQFFGPGTRLTVL.

In its sample, this clonotype was seen many times. The chain couples TRBV5-1 to TRBJ2-7, with 8 bases that match TRBD2. CDR3 length: 15 amino acids. Germline V lookup: CDR1 SGHRS, CDR2 YFSETQ. The V segment lost 0 bases and the J segment 2 bases; nucleotides outside the gene matches: 4. The CDR3 DNA sequence: TGCGCCAGCAGCTTGGTGGCAGCGGGGGCCTACGAGCAGTACTTC. It codes for CASSLVAAGAYEQYF.